The 10 T cell receptor beta chains listed next were all sequenced from one sample in a study of blood T cell dynamics during melanoma immunotherapy. The sample's time point: week 3, after first cycle of checkpoint inhibitor. TCRdb's table, derived via immunoSEQ multiplex PCR, lists solely in-frame clones and lacks some. In the table there are thousands of clones, 80% to 85% of which are singletons. Specimen: blood, collected from a patient treated with checkpoint blockade. All receptors come from a human donor with melanoma.

The V call is TRBV2, the J call TRBJ2-7, with D possibly matching TRBD1 (5 bases). Trimming shortened V by 10 bases and J by 1 base, and 11 bases separated the two germline ends. The CDR3 totals 12 residues. Germline CDR1 and CDR2: SNHLY and FYNNEI. This chain's CDR3 is CATVDSSYEQYF. In DNA, the CDR3 is TGTGCCACCGTTGACAGTTCCTACGAGCAGTACTTC.

The rearrangement links TRBV5-1 to TRBJ1-6, with D unresolved. Germline V gene sequence: CDR1 SGHRS, CDR2 YFSETQ. The germline V and J ends were trimmed by 2 bases and 6 bases, with 3 bases remaining between them. The CDR3 contains 12 residues. CDR3 loop: CASSFPNSPLHF. Written as DNA, the CDR3 is TGCGCCAGCAGCTTCCCTAATTCACCCCTCCACTTT.

This clone has just a few counts. This sequence joins TRBV2 and TRBJ1-1; D gene uncertain. V was shortened by 3 bases and J by 3 bases, with 8 bases between the two germline ends. This CDR3 contains 13 residues. The germline V gene encodes CDR1 SNHLY and CDR2 FYNNEI. The CDR3: CASSDLPYTEAFF. The CDR3 coding sequence is TGTGCCAGCAGTGATTTACCCTACACTGAAGCTTTCTTT.

CDR3 protein: CASHQRPGGNTEAFF. The CDR3 DNA sequence: TGTGCCAGTCATCAAAGGCCGGGGGGGAACACTGAAGCTTTCTTT. The chain couples TRBV27 to TRBJ1-1, with D tentatively TRBD1 (5 bases). V shed 9 bases and J shed 1 base, with 18 bases lying between them. The germline CDR1 and CDR2 sequences are MNHEY and SMNVEV (reference sequence). The CDR3 length is 15 residues.

This chain links TRBV7-2 with TRBJ1-5; weak D call: TRBD1 (5 bases). The germline gives CDR1 SGHTA, CDR2 FQGNSA. V was cut by 3 bases and J by 4 bases, with 10 bases left in between. There are 14 residues in the CDR3. The CDR3 is CASSFSGGNQPQHF. In DNA form, the CDR3 reads TGTGCCAGCAGCTTTTCCGGGGGAAATCAGCCCCAGCATTTT.

The genes are TRBV5-6 and TRBJ2-7; tentatively, D is TRBD1 (5 bases). CDR3 length equals 16 residues. V was trimmed by 3 bases and J by 1 base, leaving 17 bases between them. Germline V gene data show CDR1 as SGHDT and CDR2 as YYEEEE. The CDR3 sequence: CASSWDGAGGSYEQYF. The DNA of the CDR3 is TGTGCCAGCAGCTGGGATGGGGCAGGTGGGTCCTACGAGCAGTACTTC.

The gene calls are TRBV28 and TRBJ1-2, with 11 bases aligning to TRBD1. The CDR3 covers 17 residues. With 5 bases clipped from V and 3 bases from J, the junction kept 11 bases outside the gene matches. In germline, CDR1 is MDHEN, CDR2 SYDVKM. Written as DNA, the CDR3 is TGTGCCAGCAGTCTATTAAGAGGGACAGGGGGGGACTATGGCTACACCTTC. Amino acids: CASSLLRGTGGDYGYTF.

The V call is TRBV28, the J call TRBJ1-2, with no clear D. V was shortened by 1 base and J by 8 bases, with 8 bases between the two germline ends. There are 12 residues in the CDR3. The germline V gene has CDR1 MDHEN and CDR2 SYDVKM. CDR3: CASSLSAGGYTF. The CDR3 DNA is TGTGCCAGCAGTTTATCGGCGGGAGGCTACACCTTC.

This clone appeared once. The chain has TRBV7-9 and TRBJ1-3; no firm D call. The CDR3 contains 12 residues. The germline V gene has CDR1 SEHNR and CDR2 FQNEAQ (reference sequence). The V gene lost 7 bases and the J gene lost 2 bases, with 6 bases spanning the gap. CDR3 sequence (DNA): TGTGCCAGCACTATGCCTGGAAACACCATATATTTT. It codes for CASTMPGNTIYF.

This chain links TRBV10-3 with TRBJ2-7; TRBD2 matches 11 bases. The CDR3 totals 14 residues. The germline gives CDR1 ENHRY, CDR2 SYGVKD. J was trimmed by 7 bases and V by 6 bases; bases with no gene match: 8. The CDR3: CAISPTSGDLEQYF. The CDR3 DNA is TGTGCCATCAGCCCGACTAGCGGGGACCTGGAGCAGTACTTC.